The 10 T cell receptor beta chains below come from one sample, sequenced in a study of PD-1 blockade in classical Hodgkin lymphoma. Sequencing used immunoSEQ multiplex PCR; TCRdb keeps in-frame clones, though not all of them. The sample consists of roughly 55,000 clones, over 70% of them appearing once. Relapse after autologous stem cell transplantation occurred in every patient, and brentuximab vedotin exposure varied. The starting material was peripheral blood mononuclear cells (PBMCs), obtained at baseline. These receptors were collected from a human donor with classical Hodgkin lymphoma.

The rearrangement links TRBV19 to TRBJ2-3; no clear D gene. Trimming removed 1 base from V and 6 bases from J, with 5 bases in between. The CDR3 consists of 12 residues. Germline CDR1 is LNHDA and CDR2 is SQIVND (reference sequence). The CDR3 here is CASSIGVDTQYF. Here the CDR3 DNA reads TGTGCCAGTAGTATAGGAGTGGATACGCAGTATTTT.

The CDR3 bases are TGTGCCAGCAGCTTAGAGGACCAAGAGACCCAGTACTTC. This gives the protein CASSLEDQETQYF. The chain joins TRBV13 to TRBJ2-5; no clear D gene. CDR1 is PRHDT and CDR2 is FYEKMQ in the germline V gene (reference sequence). The CDR3 totals 13 residues. The V end lost 1 base, the J end lost 0 bases, and 3 bases lay between the germline ends.

The chain couples TRBV4-1 to TRBJ1-1, with 8 bases identical to TRBD1. Germline V gene sequence: CDR1 MGHRA, CDR2 YSYEKL. The CDR3 covers 14 residues. The junction had 5 bases not matched to a gene; V was cut back by 4 bases and J by 4 bases. CDR3 DNA sequence: TGCGCCAGCAGCCGCGGACAGGGAGCCACTGAAGCTTTCTTT. Residues: CASSRGQGATEAFF.

This clone was seen only once. V and J are TRBV2 and TRBJ2-5, with a weak D call TRBD1 (6 bases). This CDR3 region has 15 residues. Germline V CDR1 and CDR2: SNHLY, FYNNEI. Between the trimmed V and J ends, which lost 6 bases and 0 bases, there was a span of 14 bases. The CDR3, as DNA: TGTGCCAGCAGCGACTTAGACAGGCACCAAGAGACCCAGTACTTC. The encoded protein is CASSDLDRHQETQYF. Together with reference TRBV2 and TRBJ2-5, the CDR3 gives the full variable domain: EPEVTQTPSHQVTQMGQEVILRCVPISNHLYFYWYRQILGQKVEFLVSFYNNEISEKSEIFDDQFSVERPDGSNFTLKIRSTKLEDSAMYFCASSDLDRHQETQYFGPGTRLLVL.

This CDR3 is CASSYSGGKLFF. The CDR3 DNA reads TGTGCCAGCAGTTACTCGGGCGGAAAACTGTTTTTT. This rearrangement joins TRBV6-5 to TRBJ1-4; D not resolved. Trimming left V 0 bases short and J 10 bases short, with 6 bases between. Germline CDR1 reads MNHEY; CDR2 reads SVGAGI. This CDR3 is 12 amino acids long.

In DNA form, the CDR3 reads TGTGCCAGGGGGCGACAGGGGGGAGACGAGCAGTACGTC. As protein: CARGRQGGDEQYV. This chain joins TRBV6-5 and TRBJ2-7; 9 bases are a match to TRBD1. The germline CDR1 and CDR2 sequences are MNHEY and SVGAGI. This CDR3 region has 13 residues. V was clipped by 9 bases and J by 5 bases; unmatched bases: 8.

The gene calls are TRBV11-3 and TRBJ2-7, with D unresolved. Germline V gene sequence: CDR1 SGHNT, CDR2 YENEEA. The CDR3 sequence is 11 residues long. V lost 2 bases, J lost 6 bases, and 5 bases lay in between. The CDR3 DNA is TGTGCCAGCAGCTTATCCCGCGAGCAGTACGTC. Protein sequence: CASSLSREQYV.

The J gene is TRBJ2-3, the V gene TRBV9, with 7 positions matching TRBD2. With V trimmed by 4 bases and J by 5 bases, 10 bases remained unmatched. Germline loops: CDR1 SGDLS, CDR2 YYNGEE. The CDR3 has 15 residues. CDR3 residues: CASSIRNGREDTQYF. CDR3 nucleotides: TGTGCCAGCAGCATAAGAAATGGGAGGGAAGATACGCAGTATTTT. The entire variable domain, with the rest obtained from reference TRBV9 and TRBJ2-3, is as follows: DSGVTQTPKHLITATGQRVTLRCSPRSGDLSVYWYQQSLDQGLQFLIQYYNGEERAKGNILERFSAQQFPDLHSELNLSSLELGDSALYFCASSIRNGREDTQYFGPGTRLTVL.

V usage is TRBV10-3 and J usage is TRBJ1-1; TRBD1 is a possible D gene (6 bases). V was cut by 10 bases and J by 0 bases, with 15 bases left in between. The germline V gene encodes CDR1 ENHRY and CDR2 SYGVKD. This CDR3 comprises 14 residues. CDR3 coding DNA: TGTGCCACGGGGGCAGCAAATATGAACACTGAAGCTTTCTTT. This sequence encodes CATGAANMNTEAFF.

This chain links TRBV10-3 with TRBJ1-1; D may be TRBD1 (6 bases). This CDR3 spans 14 amino acids. CDR1 ENHRY and CDR2 SYGVKD come from the germline V gene. V was trimmed by 6 bases and J by 0 bases, leaving 11 bases between them. The CDR3: CAISQQGVNTEAFF. CDR3 sequence (DNA): TGTGCCATCAGCCAACAGGGTGTGAACACTGAAGCTTTCTTT.